This T cell receptor beta chain comes out of a study of beta chain features in type 1 diabetes. This CDR3 spans 14 amino acids. Trimming took off 0 bases at V and 5 bases at J, with 12 bases between the two ends. Germline V lookup: CDR1 SGHRS, CDR2 YFSETQ. The sequenced template was cDNA made from the entire isolated RNA. Data came from immunoSEQ multiplex PCR; TCRdb stores just in-frame clones and leaves some out. The repertoire holds approximately 250,000 clones, with about 10% as singletons. Notes on the study in general: The study found fewer insertions and more deletions at VDJ junctions in type 1 diabetes patients. In every one of the four CD4+ subsets, TCRB CDR3s were moderately but significantly shorter in Type 1 diabetes patients.

This clone was seen more than once but under ten times. Its specificity is not known. The rearrangement uses TRBV5-1 and TRBJ2-7, with D tentatively TRBD2 (6 bases). Sequencing was done on a sample of naive CD4+ T cells from blood. The source of this sequence is a woman between 18 and 30 years old in good health. The CDR3 reads CASSLEDYRDEQYF. The CDR3 region has the DNA TGCGCCAGCAGCTTGGAGGACTATAGGGACGAGCAGTACTTC.